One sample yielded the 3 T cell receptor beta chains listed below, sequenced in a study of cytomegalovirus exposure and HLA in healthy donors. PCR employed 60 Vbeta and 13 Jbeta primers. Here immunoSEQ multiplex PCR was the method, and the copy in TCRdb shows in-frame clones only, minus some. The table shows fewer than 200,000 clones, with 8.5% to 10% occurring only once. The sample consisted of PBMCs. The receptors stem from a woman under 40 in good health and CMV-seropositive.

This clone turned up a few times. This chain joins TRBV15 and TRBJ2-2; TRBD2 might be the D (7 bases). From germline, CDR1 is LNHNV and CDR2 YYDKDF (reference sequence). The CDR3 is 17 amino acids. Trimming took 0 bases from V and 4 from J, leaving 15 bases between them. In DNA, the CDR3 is TGTGCCACCAGCAGAGATCTGAATAGGGGGGGCACCGGGGAGCTGTTTTTT. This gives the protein CATSRDLNRGGTGELFF.

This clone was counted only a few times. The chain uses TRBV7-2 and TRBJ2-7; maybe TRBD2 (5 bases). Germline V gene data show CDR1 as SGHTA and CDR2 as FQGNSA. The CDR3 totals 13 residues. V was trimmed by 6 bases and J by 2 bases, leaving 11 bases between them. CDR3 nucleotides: TGTGCCAGCAGTCCCGGGAACACCTACGAGCAGTACTTC. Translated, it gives CASSPGNTYEQYF.

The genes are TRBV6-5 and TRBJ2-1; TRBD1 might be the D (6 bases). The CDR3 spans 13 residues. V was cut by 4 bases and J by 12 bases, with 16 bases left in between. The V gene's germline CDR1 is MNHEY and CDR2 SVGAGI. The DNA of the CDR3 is TGTGCCAGCAGTTCCCCCGGGACACTGGGGCAGTTCTTC. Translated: CASSSPGTLGQFF.